These 20 T cell receptor beta chains were sequenced from one sample in a study of cytomegalovirus exposure and HLA in healthy donors. 60 Vbeta and 13 Jbeta primers were used in PCR. Libraries were prepared by immunoSEQ multiplex PCR; TCRdb keeps only in-frame clonotypes and omits some of them. Of 110,000 to 150,000 clones in the sample, 70% to 85% are singletons; the top ten hold approximately 8.3%. The sequenced sample consisted of PBMCs. The receptor set was obtained from a woman in her forties or fifties in good health and CMV-seropositive.

The J gene is TRBJ1-1, the V gene TRBV7-6; no clear D gene. This CDR3 is built from 13 residues. V gave up 1 base and J gave up 7 bases, with 10 bases separating them. CDR1 is SGHVS, CDR2 FNYEAQ, per germline. The CDR3: CASSLGVSSEAFF. The CDR3 DNA sequence: TGTGCCAGCAGCTTAGGCGTATCTAGTGAAGCTTTCTTT.

The gene calls are TRBV28 and TRBJ1-5; D remains ambiguous. The V end was cut by 8 bases, the J end by 2 bases, with 10 bases between. This CDR3 is 13 amino acids long. Germline-derived CDR1 and CDR2 are MDHEN and SYDVKM. The chain's CDR3 is CASLVSGNQPQHF. For the CDR3, the DNA is TGTGCCAGCCTCGTATCGGGCAATCAGCCCCAGCATTTT.

This sequence joins TRBV5-6 and TRBJ1-1; D is unclear. Trimming pared 0 bases from V and 2 bases from J, leaving 11 bases between. This CDR3 spans 15 amino acids. From germline, CDR1 is SGHDT and CDR2 YYEEEE. The CDR3 sequence: CASSLGGLKNTEAFF. CDR3 DNA: TGTGCCAGCAGCTTGGGTGGGCTGAAAAACACTGAAGCTTTCTTT.

The V gene is TRBV19, the J gene TRBJ1-3; D is ambiguous. The CDR3 totals 16 residues. Trimming took off 6 bases at V and 4 bases at J, with 19 bases between the two ends. Germline V lookup: CDR1 LNHDA, CDR2 SQIVND (reference sequence). CDR3 residues: CASRTAGPESGNTIYF. CDR3 coding DNA: TGTGCCAGTAGAACCGCGGGCCCCGAGTCAGGAAACACCATATATTTT.

This chain joins TRBV4-1 and TRBJ2-1; D not certain. The CDR3 covers 16 residues. V gave up 0 bases and J gave up 4 bases, with 13 bases separating them. Germline CDR1 is MGHRA and CDR2 is YSYEKL. The CDR3 here is CASSQEGQVGYNEQFF. The CDR3 bases are TGCGCCAGCAGCCAAGAAGGCCAGGTGGGTTACAATGAGCAGTTCTTC.

This rearrangement joins TRBV28 to TRBJ1-1; no reliable D call. The germline V gene has CDR1 MDHEN and CDR2 SYDVKM. The CDR3 sequence is 15 residues long. The V and J ends lost 5 bases and 4 bases respectively, with 17 bases between them. The CDR3, as DNA: TGTGCCAGCAGTCCCATCGACGGTGAGGCCACTGAAGCTTTCTTT. It translates to CASSPIDGEATEAFF. Full variable domain (rest looked up from reference TRBV28 and TRBJ1-1): DVKVTQSSRYLVKRTGEKVFLECVQDMDHENMFWYRQDPGLGLRLIYFSYDVKMKEKGDIPEGYSVSREKKERFSLILESASTNQTSMYLCASSPIDGEATEAFFGQGTRLTVV.

The rearrangement joins TRBV7-2 to TRBJ1-2; 8 bases match TRBD1. Germline loops: CDR1 SGHTA, CDR2 FQGNSA. Germline trimming cut 1 base from V and 7 bases from J; bases unmatched to any gene: 14. The CDR3 totals 17 residues. Here the CDR3 reads CASSLVTGQAIESGYTF. CDR3 nucleotides: TGTGCCAGCAGCTTAGTAACGGGACAGGCGATAGAGAGTGGCTACACCTTC.

The rearrangement links TRBV21-1 to TRBJ1-1; the table's D call, TRBD1, has no DNA check behind it. TRBV21-1 is annotated as a pseudogene. This CDR3 is built from 15 residues. The DNA for the CDR3 is TGTGCCAGCAGCGGCGCGACAGGTATGAACACTGAAGCTTTCTTT. It yields the protein CASSGATGMNTEAFF.

The CDR3 spells CASSQWPPEQFF. CDR3 coding DNA: TGCGCCAGCAGTCAATGGCCGCCGGAGCAGTTCTTC. The J gene is TRBJ2-1, the V gene TRBV23-1; D is ambiguous. TRBV23-1 is an ORF, and what it does is uncertain. This CDR3 has 12 amino acids. The V end lost 1 base, the J end lost 10 bases, and 8 bases lay between the germline ends.

This clone has a single count. Mismatch with germline at one junction end may stem from a read error. V gene TRBV5-4 combines with J gene TRBJ1-4; TRBD1 agrees at 8 bases. CDR1 is SGHNT and CDR2 is YYREEE in the germline V gene (reference sequence). The CDR3 totals 11 residues. The CDR3 region is CASSFAGTGPF. CDR3 DNA sequence: TGTGCCAGCAGCTTTGCCGGGACAGGACCTTTT.

The rearrangement uses TRBV6-6 and TRBJ2-1; a possible D gene is TRBD1 (6 bases). The CDR3 is 16 residues long. Trimming took off 6 bases at V and 0 bases at J, with 15 bases between the two ends. Germline loops: CDR1 MNHNY, CDR2 SVGAGI (reference sequence). This chain's CDR3 is CASSPSDSSSYNEQFF. In DNA form, the CDR3 reads TGTGCCAGCAGCCCCTCGGACAGTAGCTCCTACAATGAGCAGTTCTTC.

This clone was counted a few times. The chain couples TRBV2 to TRBJ1-2, with TRBD1 as a possible D gene (6 bases). The V gene's germline CDR1 is SNHLY and CDR2 FYNNEI. Trimming pared 3 bases from V and 2 bases from J, leaving 7 bases between. CDR3 length: 13 residues. The CDR3 DNA sequence: TGTGCCAGCAGTGATGGGGGCAACTATGGCTACACCTTC. This sequence encodes CASSDGGNYGYTF.

The chain couples TRBV2 to TRBJ2-5, with 10 nucleotides matching TRBD1. Trimming took 6 bases from V and 7 from J; bases not matched to a gene: 11. The CDR3 loop spans 15 amino acids. Germline CDR1 SNHLY, CDR2 FYNNEI. CDR3: CASSPSRQGAGTQYF. CDR3 DNA: TGTGCCAGCAGCCCCTCCCGACAGGGGGCCGGGACCCAGTACTTC. Using reference TRBV2 and TRBJ2-5 for the parts outside the CDR3, the full variable domain is EPEVTQTPSHQVTQMGQEVILRCVPISNHLYFYWYRQILGQKVEFLVSFYNNEISEKSEIFDDQFSVERPDGSNFTLKIRSTKLEDSAMYFCASSPSRQGAGTQYFGPGTRLLVL.

This sequence joins TRBV27 and TRBJ2-6; 11 nucleotides agree with TRBD1. From germline, CDR1 is MNHEY and CDR2 SMNVEV (reference sequence). The J segment lost 2 bases and the V segment lost 4 bases, leaving 4 bases of the junction unmatched. This CDR3 is built from 17 residues. CDR3 nucleotides: TGTGCCAGCAGTTGGGGGACAGGGGGTCCTGGGGCCAACGTCCTGACTTTC. Translated, it gives CASSWGTGGPGANVLTF.

The chain joins TRBV2 to TRBJ1-5; TRBD1 aligns across 8 bases. The CDR3 loop spans 14 amino acids. After removal of 10 bases from V and 5 bases from J, the junction contained 10 bases not matched to a gene. In germline, CDR1 is SNHLY, CDR2 FYNNEI. Here the CDR3 reads CATRTAGGHQPQHF. As DNA, the CDR3 is TGTGCCACCAGAACCGCAGGGGGCCATCAGCCCCAGCATTTT. Filled out from reference TRBV2 and TRBJ1-5, the complete variable domain reads EPEVTQTPSHQVTQMGQEVILRCVPISNHLYFYWYRQILGQKVEFLVSFYNNEISEKSEIFDDQFSVERPDGSNFTLKIRSTKLEDSAMYFCATRTAGGHQPQHFGDGTRLSIL.

The V and J genes are TRBV7-2 and TRBJ2-7; 7 nucleotides align to TRBD2. Germline V CDR1 and CDR2: SGHTA, FQGNSA. V shed 5 bases, J shed 0 bases, and the junction held 7 bases outside the gene matches. The CDR3 has 15 residues. DNA for the CDR3: TGTGCCAGCAGCCTACAGCGGGGAAGCTCCTACGAGCAGTACTTC. Translated, it gives CASSLQRGSSYEQYF.

The chain is built from TRBV11-1 and TRBJ2-7; tentative D call: TRBD1 (6 bases). CDR3 length: 14 residues. Germline loops: CDR1 SGHAT, CDR2 FQDESV (reference sequence). Trimming took off 1 base at V and 4 bases at J, with 11 bases between the two ends. CDR3 residues: CASSLEQGRYEQYF. The CDR3, as DNA: TGTGCCAGCAGCTTAGAACAGGGAAGGTACGAGCAGTACTTC.

The table lists this clone with a few counts. The genes are TRBV30 and TRBJ2-5; the D is unclear. Germline lookup yields CDR1 GTSNPN and CDR2 SVGIG (reference sequence). The CDR3 sequence is 14 residues long. V was pared by 0 bases and J by 5 bases, with 13 bases between. CDR3: CAWSVGGRGETQYF. The CDR3, as DNA: TGTGCCTGGAGTGTTGGCGGTCGTGGGGAGACCCAGTACTTC.

This rearrangement joins TRBV29-1 to TRBJ1-2; a weak D match, TRBD1 (6 bases). The germline V and J ends were trimmed by 2 bases and 0 bases, with 13 bases remaining between them. The CDR3 is 15 residues long. Germline V gene lookup returns CDR1 SQVTM and CDR2 ANQGSEA. For the CDR3, the DNA is TGCAGCGTTGAACGGGGAACAGGGACTAACTATGGCTACACCTTC. Amino acid sequence: CSVERGTGTNYGYTF.

This clone was detected once. The rearrangement uses TRBV11-3 and TRBJ2-4, with TRBD2 as a possible D gene (5 bases). There are 16 residues in the CDR3. Germline assignment: CDR1 SGHNT and CDR2 YENEEA. Deletions cut 8 bases from V and 1 base from J, with 18 bases between. CDR3 protein: CASRPGFSGAKNIQYF. DNA for the CDR3: TGTGCCAGCCGCCCGGGGTTTTCTGGGGCCAAAAACATTCAGTACTTC.